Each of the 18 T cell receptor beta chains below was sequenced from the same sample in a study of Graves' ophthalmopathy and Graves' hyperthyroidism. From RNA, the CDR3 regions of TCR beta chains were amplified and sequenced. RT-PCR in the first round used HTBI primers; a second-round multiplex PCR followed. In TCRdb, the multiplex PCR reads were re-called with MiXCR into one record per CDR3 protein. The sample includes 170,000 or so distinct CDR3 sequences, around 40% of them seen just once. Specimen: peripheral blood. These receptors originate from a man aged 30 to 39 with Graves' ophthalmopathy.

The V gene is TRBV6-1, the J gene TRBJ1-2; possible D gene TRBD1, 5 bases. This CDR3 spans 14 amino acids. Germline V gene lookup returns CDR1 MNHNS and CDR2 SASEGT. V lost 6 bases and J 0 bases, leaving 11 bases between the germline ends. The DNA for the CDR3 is TGTGCCAGCAGGACCAACAGGTCTAACTATGGCTACACCTTC. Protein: CASRTNRSNYGYTF.

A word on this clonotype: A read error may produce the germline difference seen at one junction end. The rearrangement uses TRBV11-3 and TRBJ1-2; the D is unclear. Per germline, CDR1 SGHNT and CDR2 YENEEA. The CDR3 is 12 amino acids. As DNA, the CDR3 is TGTGCCAGCAGCCCGATCCAGCAGGTTCTAGCCTTC. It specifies CASSPIQQVLAF.

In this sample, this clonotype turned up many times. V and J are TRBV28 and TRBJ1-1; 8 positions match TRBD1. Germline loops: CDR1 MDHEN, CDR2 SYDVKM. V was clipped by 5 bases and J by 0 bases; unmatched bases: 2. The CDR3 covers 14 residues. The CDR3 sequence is CASSQGAMNTEAFF. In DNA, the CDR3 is TGTGCCAGCAGTCAGGGGGCAATGAACACTGAAGCTTTCTTT.

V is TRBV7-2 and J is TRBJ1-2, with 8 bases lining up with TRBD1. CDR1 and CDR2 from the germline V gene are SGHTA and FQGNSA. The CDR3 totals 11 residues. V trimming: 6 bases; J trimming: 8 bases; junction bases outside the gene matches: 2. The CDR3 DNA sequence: TGTGCCAGCAGAAGACAGGGGGGCTACACCTTC. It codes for CASRRQGGYTF.

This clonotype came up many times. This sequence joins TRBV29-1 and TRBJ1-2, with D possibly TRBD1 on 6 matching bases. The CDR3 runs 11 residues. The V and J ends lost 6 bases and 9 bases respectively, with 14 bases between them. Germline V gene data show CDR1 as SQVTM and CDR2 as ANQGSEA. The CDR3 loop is CSVDDRRSYTF. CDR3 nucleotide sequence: TGCAGCGTGGACGACAGGAGGAGCTACACCTTC. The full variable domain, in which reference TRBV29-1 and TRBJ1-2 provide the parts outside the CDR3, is SAVISQKPSRDICQRGTSLTIQCQVDSQVTMMFWYRQQPGQSLTLIATANQGSEATYESGFVIDKFPISRPNLTFSTLTVSNMSPEDSSIYLCSVDDRRSYTFGSGTRLTVV.

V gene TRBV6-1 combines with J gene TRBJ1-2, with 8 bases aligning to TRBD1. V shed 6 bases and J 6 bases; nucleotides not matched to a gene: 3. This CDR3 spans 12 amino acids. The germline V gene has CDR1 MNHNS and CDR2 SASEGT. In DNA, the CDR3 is TGTGCCAGCAGCAACAGGGGGGATGGCTACACCTTC. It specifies CASSNRGDGYTF.

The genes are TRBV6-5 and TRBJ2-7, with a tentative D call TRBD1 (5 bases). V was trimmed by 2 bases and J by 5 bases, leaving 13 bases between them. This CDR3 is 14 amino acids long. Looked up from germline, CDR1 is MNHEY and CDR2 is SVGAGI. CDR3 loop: CASSYARVGHEQYF. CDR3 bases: TGTGCCAGCAGTTACGCCAGGGTGGGCCACGAGCAGTACTTC.

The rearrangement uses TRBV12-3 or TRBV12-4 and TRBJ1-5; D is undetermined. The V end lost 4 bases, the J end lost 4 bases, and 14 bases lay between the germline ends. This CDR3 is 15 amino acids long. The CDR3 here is CASSSDSGWNQPQHF. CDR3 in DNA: TGTGCCAGCAGTTCGGACTCCGGTTGGAATCAGCCCCAGCATTTT.

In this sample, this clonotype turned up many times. CDR3 nucleotide sequence: TGTGCCTGGAGGTTAGCGGGACCCTCCTACGAGCAGTACTTC. Translating it yields CAWRLAGPSYEQYF. V is TRBV30 and J is TRBJ2-7; 8 nucleotides line up with TRBD2. Germline V gene data show CDR1 as GTSNPN and CDR2 as SVGIG (reference sequence). V lost 3 bases to trimming and J lost 0 bases; unmatched junction nucleotides: 4. There are 14 residues in the CDR3. Using reference TRBV30 and TRBJ2-7 for the parts outside the CDR3, the full variable domain is SQTIHQWPATLVQPVGSPLSLECTVEGTSNPNLYWYRQAAGRGLQLLFYSVGIGQISSEVPQNLSASRPQDRQFILSSKKLLLSDSGFYLCAWRLAGPSYEQYFGPGTRLTVT.

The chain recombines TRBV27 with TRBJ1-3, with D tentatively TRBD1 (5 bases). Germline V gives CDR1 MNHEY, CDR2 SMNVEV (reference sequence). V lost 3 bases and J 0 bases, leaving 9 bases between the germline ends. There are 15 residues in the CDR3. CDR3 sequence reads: CASSLRGSSGNTIYF. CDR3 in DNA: TGTGCCAGCAGTTTGCGGGGCTCCTCTGGAAACACCATATATTTT.

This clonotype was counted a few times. The CDR3: CASSYDRGDYGYTF. CDR3 nucleotides: TGTGCCAGCAGTTACGACAGGGGTGACTATGGCTACACCTTC. V usage is TRBV6-2 or TRBV6-3 and J usage is TRBJ1-2; TRBD1 matches at 8 bases. The CDR3 consists of 14 residues. The trim removed 2 bases at V and 3 bases at J, leaving 2 bases unmatched. Germline V gene lookup returns CDR1 MNHEY and CDR2 SVGEGT.

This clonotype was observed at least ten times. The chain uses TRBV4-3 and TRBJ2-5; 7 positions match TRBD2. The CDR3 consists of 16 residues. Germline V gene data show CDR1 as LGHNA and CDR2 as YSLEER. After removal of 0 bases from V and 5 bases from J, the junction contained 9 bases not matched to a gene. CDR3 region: CASSQDGGGRVETQYF. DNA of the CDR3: TGCGCCAGCAGCCAAGATGGAGGCGGGAGAGTGGAGACCCAGTACTTC.

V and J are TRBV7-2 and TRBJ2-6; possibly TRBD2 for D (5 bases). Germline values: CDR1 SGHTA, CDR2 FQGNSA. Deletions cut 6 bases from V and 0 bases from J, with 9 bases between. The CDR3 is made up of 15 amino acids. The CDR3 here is CASRPTSSGANVLTF. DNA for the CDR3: TGTGCCAGCAGGCCTACTAGCTCTGGGGCCAACGTCCTGACTTTC.

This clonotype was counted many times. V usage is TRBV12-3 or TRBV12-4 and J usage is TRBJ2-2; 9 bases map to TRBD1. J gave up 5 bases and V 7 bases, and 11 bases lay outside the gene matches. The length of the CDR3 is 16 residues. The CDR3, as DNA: TGTGCCAGCATCTACGGTCGGACAGGGGAAACCGGGGAGCTGTTTTTT. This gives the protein CASIYGRTGETGELFF.

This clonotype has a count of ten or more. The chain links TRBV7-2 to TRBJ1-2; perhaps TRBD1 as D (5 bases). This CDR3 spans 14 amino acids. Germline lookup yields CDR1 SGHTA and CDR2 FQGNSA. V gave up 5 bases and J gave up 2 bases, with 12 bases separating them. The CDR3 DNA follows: TGTGCCAGCAGCCGGGGGAGCCCAAACTATGGCTACACCTTC. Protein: CASSRGSPNYGYTF. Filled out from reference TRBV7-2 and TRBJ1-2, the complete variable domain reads GAGVSQSPSNKVTEKGKDVELRCDPISGHTALYWYRQSLGQGLEFLIYFQGNSAPDKSGLPSDRFSAERTGGSVSTLTIQRTQQEDSAVYLCASSRGSPNYGYTFGSGTRLTVV.

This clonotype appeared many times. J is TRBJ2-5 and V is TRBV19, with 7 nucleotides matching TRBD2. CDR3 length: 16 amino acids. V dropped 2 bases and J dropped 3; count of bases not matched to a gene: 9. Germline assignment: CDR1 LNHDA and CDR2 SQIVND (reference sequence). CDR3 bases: TGTGCCAGTAGTATATTTTTCGGGGCGGGAGAAGAGACCCAGTACTTC. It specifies CASSIFFGAGEETQYF. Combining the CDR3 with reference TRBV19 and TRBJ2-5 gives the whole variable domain DGGITQSPKYLFRKEGQNVTLSCEQNLNHDAMYWYRQDPGQGLRLIYYSQIVNDFQKGDIAEGYSVSREKKESFPLTVTSAQKNPTAFYLCASSIFFGAGEETQYFGPGTRLLVL.

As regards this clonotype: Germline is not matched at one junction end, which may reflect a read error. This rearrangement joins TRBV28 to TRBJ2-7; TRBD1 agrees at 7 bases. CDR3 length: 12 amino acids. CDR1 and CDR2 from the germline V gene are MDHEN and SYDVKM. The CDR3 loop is CASSPSPGQWHF. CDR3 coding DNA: TGTGCCAGCAGTCCGTCTCCGGGACAGTGGCACTTC.

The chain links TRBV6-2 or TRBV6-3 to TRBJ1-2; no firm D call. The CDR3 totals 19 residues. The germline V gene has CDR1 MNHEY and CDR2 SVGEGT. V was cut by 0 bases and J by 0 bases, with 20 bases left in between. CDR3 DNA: TGTGCCAGCAGTTACTCCATATCGAACGGTCCAGAAGCTAACTATGGCTACACCTTC. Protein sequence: CASSYSISNGPEANYGYTF.